The clone carrying this T cell receptor (beta chain) came up many times. The antigen is unknown. This specimen belongs to a study of blood T cells in healthy people across ages. The study's findings and limits: It was not known whether donors were CMV positive (a possible confounder of expanded clonotype changes). Using unsorted PBMCs precluded a conclusive naive versus antigen-experienced comparison.

The amount of total RNA extracted per sample was at least 5.5 micrograms. The authors ran a second PCR of about 6 to 11 cycles using a sample-barcoded 5' primer and a J-beta primer mix. TCRdb analysed the 5' RACE reads with MiXCR anew, one entry per CDR3 protein. The sample has over 1,500,000 distinct CDR3 sequences; 40% to 55% are singletons. Trimming removed 4 bases at V and 3 bases at J, with 3 bases between. Per germline, CDR1 SQVTM and CDR2 ANQGSEA. The CDR3 loop spans 10 amino acids. The source material was blood. The chain is built from TRBV29-1 and TRBJ2-5; D not certain. This sequence was found in a middle-aged woman in good health. As DNA, the CDR3 is TGCAGCGTTGTTGAAGAGACCCAGTACTTC. It translates to CSVVEETQYF.